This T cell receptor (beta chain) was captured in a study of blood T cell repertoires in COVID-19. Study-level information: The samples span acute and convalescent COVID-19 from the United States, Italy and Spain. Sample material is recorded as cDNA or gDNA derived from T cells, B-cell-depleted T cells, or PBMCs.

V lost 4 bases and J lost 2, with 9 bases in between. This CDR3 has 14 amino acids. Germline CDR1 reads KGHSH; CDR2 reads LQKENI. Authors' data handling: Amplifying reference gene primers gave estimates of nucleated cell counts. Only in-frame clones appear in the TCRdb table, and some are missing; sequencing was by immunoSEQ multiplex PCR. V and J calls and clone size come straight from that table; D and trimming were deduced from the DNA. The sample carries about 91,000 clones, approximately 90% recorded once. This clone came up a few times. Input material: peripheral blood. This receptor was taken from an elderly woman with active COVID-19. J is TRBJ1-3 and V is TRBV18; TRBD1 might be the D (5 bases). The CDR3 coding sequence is TGTGCCAGCTCACAAGGAGGGGCTGGAAACACCATATATTTT. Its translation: CASSQGGAGNTIYF.